The 32 T cell receptor beta chains given below trace back to one sample, sequenced in a study of shared clonotypes between healthy human individuals. Assay used: immunoSEQ multiplex PCR; TCRdb lists only in-frame clones, some missing. Among about 770,000 clones listed, 55% to 75% were seen once. Sequenced input: memory CD4+ T cells sorted from blood. Specified subset: CD45RA-negative fraction. The receptors were sampled from a woman under 40 in good health.

The chain couples TRBV2 to TRBJ2-1; D may be TRBD2 (6 bases). V shed 6 bases and J shed 3 bases, with 15 bases lying between them. Germline CDR1 is SNHLY and CDR2 is FYNNEI. The CDR3 has 15 amino acids. This CDR3 reads CASSLGGPLYNEQFF. The CDR3 DNA sequence: TGTGCCAGCAGCCTCGGGGGACCTCTCTACAATGAGCAGTTCTTC.

The chain joins TRBV7-3 to TRBJ2-1; TRBD2 might be the D (5 bases). The germline CDR1 and CDR2 sequences are SGHTA and FQGTGA. The CDR3 contains 13 residues. V was clipped by 4 bases and J by 5 bases, with 9 bases between them. The CDR3 here is CASSYSGDNEQFF. CDR3 DNA: TGTGCCAGCAGCTATTCCGGGGACAATGAGCAGTTCTTC.

The chain couples TRBV10-3 to TRBJ2-3; 7 nucleotides match TRBD2. With 10 bases clipped from V and 4 bases from J, the junction kept 11 bases outside the gene matches. This CDR3 region has 14 residues. Germline CDR1 is ENHRY and CDR2 is SYGVKD. CDR3 protein: CATREKGRADTQYF. The CDR3 coding sequence is TGTGCCACCCGGGAGAAGGGGAGGGCAGATACGCAGTATTTT.

A word on this clone: At one boundary the junction diverges from the germline segment, which might be a read error. The chain has TRBV23-1 and TRBJ2-7, with D tentatively TRBD1 or TRBD2 (5 bases each). TRBV23-1 counts as an open reading frame of uncertain function. The CDR3 runs 11 residues. The CDR3: CASSQSRERGF. DNA of the CDR3: TGCGCCAGCAGTCAATCCAGGGAGAGGGGCTTC.

The genes are TRBV28 and TRBJ1-2; possibly TRBD1 for D (5 bases). Trimming left V 8 bases short and J 2 bases short, with 15 bases between. This CDR3 is 14 amino acids long. The germline gives CDR1 MDHEN, CDR2 SYDVKM. The CDR3: CASGSAEGNYGYTF. CDR3 coding DNA: TGTGCCAGCGGGTCGGCTGAGGGGAACTATGGCTACACCTTC.

The rearrangement joins TRBV4-2 to TRBJ1-4, with TRBD1 matching 8 bases. The CDR3 has 16 residues. Germline trimming cut 1 base from V and 3 bases from J; bases unmatched to any gene: 4. Germline V gene sequence: CDR1 LGHNA, CDR2 YNFKEQ. The CDR3 spells CASSQVGQGSNEKLFF. DNA for the CDR3: TGTGCCAGCAGCCAAGTAGGACAGGGTTCTAATGAAAAACTGTTTTTT.

This clone was seen a single time. The chain links TRBV18 to TRBJ1-2; D call uncertain. The length of the CDR3 is 14 residues. CDR1 KGHSH and CDR2 LQKENI come from the germline V gene. The V end lost 2 bases, the J end lost 8 bases, and 15 bases lay between the germline ends. The CDR3 region is CASSPNSLSDGYTF. Here the CDR3 DNA reads TGTGCCAGCTCACCAAACTCCCTAAGTGACGGCTACACCTTC.

To note about this clone: Here the CDR3 omits its conserved ending phenylalanine or tryptophan, so a read error is the likely source. No DNA is shown, since the ends of the CDR3 on it are uncertain; the CDR3 is the one TCRdb lists. J is TRBJ2-3 and V is TRBV7-8; no check of the table's D call, TRBD2, against the DNA was made. The CDR3 is 12 amino acids in total, end residues counted. CDR1 and CDR2 from the germline V gene are SGHVS and FQNEAQ. The CDR3 region is CASSPGAGASPL.

The genes are TRBV19 and TRBJ2-1; TRBD2 matches 13 bases. The V gene's germline CDR1 is LNHDA and CDR2 SQIVND (reference sequence). The CDR3 has 15 residues. V trimming: 10 bases; J trimming: 4 bases; junction bases outside the gene matches: 7. CDR3 coding DNA: TGTGCCACAAGACTAGCGGGAGGCCTATACAATGAGCAGTTCTTC. This sequence encodes CATRLAGGLYNEQFF. Together with reference TRBV19 and TRBJ2-1, the CDR3 gives the full variable domain: DGGITQSPKYLFRKEGQNVTLSCEQNLNHDAMYWYRQDPGQGLRLIYYSQIVNDFQKGDIAEGYSVSREKKESFPLTVTSAQKNPTAFYLCATRLAGGLYNEQFFGPGTRLTVL.

The chain uses TRBV6-4 and TRBJ2-3, with 8 bases fitting TRBD2. The length of the CDR3 is 16 residues. V was clipped by 2 bases and J by 4 bases; unmatched bases: 8. Germline values: CDR1 MRHNA, CDR2 SNTAGT. CDR3 DNA sequence: TGTGCCAGCAGTGACCTCAGCGGGAGAAGGGCAGATACGCAGTATTTT. Protein sequence: CASSDLSGRRADTQYF.

The chain employs TRBV10-3 and TRBJ1-1; no definite D call. Germline V gene sequence: CDR1 ENHRY, CDR2 SYGVKD. The CDR3 loop spans 15 amino acids. Trimming took 1 base from V and 4 from J, leaving 13 bases between them. For the CDR3, the DNA is TGTGCCATCAGTGAGTTCAGTGGGTGGATCACTGAAGCTTTCTTT. It is translated as CAISEFSGWITEAFF.

This rearrangement joins TRBV18 to TRBJ2-7, with D possibly called TRBD1 or TRBD2 (5 bases each). V was pared by 5 bases and J by 7 bases, with 15 bases between. Per germline, CDR1 KGHSH and CDR2 LQKENI. The CDR3 has 13 residues. The CDR3 DNA sequence: TGTGCCAGCTCAGAGGGGACGGCCCGGGAGCAGTACTTC. Protein sequence: CASSEGTAREQYF.

This chain joins TRBV5-1 and TRBJ1-1, with TRBD1 matching over 7 bases. Trimming took 1 base from V and 3 from J; bases not matched to a gene: 3. The CDR3 sequence is 14 residues long. Germline-derived CDR1 and CDR2 are SGHRS and YFSETQ. CDR3 protein: CASSLSQGHTEAFF. CDR3 DNA sequence: TGCGCCAGCAGCTTGTCACAGGGGCACACTGAAGCTTTCTTT.

This rearrangement joins TRBV28 to TRBJ1-1; perhaps TRBD1 as D (5 bases). Germline CDR1 MDHEN, CDR2 SYDVKM. CDR3 length: 16 residues. Trimming left V 2 bases short and J 0 bases short, with 13 bases between. CDR3 region: CASSLRTRLMNTEAFF. The CDR3, as DNA: TGTGCCAGCAGTTTAAGGACACGCCTCATGAACACTGAAGCTTTCTTT.

This chain connects TRBV27 to TRBJ2-6; D is perhaps TRBD1 (5 bases). Germline V CDR1 and CDR2: MNHEY, SMNVEV (reference sequence). The length of the CDR3 is 16 residues. The germline V and J ends were trimmed by 2 bases and 2 bases, with 10 bases remaining between them. This CDR3 reads CASSLLDSTGANVLTF. The CDR3 DNA sequence: TGTGCCAGCAGTTTACTCGACAGCACTGGGGCCAACGTCCTGACTTTC. The full variable domain, its missing parts supplied by reference TRBV27 and TRBJ2-6, is EAQVTQNPRYLITVTGKKLTVTCSQNMNHEYMSWYRQDPGLGLRQIYYSMNVEVTDKGDVPEGYKVSRKEKRNFPLILESPSPNQTSLYFCASSLLDSTGANVLTFGAGSRLTVL.

The chain has TRBV30 and TRBJ2-3; TRBD2 aligns across 10 bases. The V gene end was trimmed by 0 bases and the J gene end by 3 bases; junction bases not matched to a gene: 3. The CDR3 covers 15 residues. The germline V gene encodes CDR1 GTSNPN and CDR2 SVGIG (reference sequence). The CDR3 sequence: CAWSVQAGGTDTQYF. The CDR3 DNA reads TGTGCCTGGAGTGTACAAGCGGGAGGGACAGATACGCAGTATTTT. Using reference TRBV30 and TRBJ2-3 for the parts outside the CDR3, the full variable domain is SQTIHQWPATLVQPVGSPLSLECTVEGTSNPNLYWYRQAAGRGLQLLFYSVGIGQISSEVPQNLSASRPQDRQFILSSKKLLLSDSGFYLCAWSVQAGGTDTQYFGPGTRLTVL.

As regards this clone: Other DNA sequences in this specimen translate into the identical CDR3. The genes are TRBV28 and TRBJ1-5, with 8 bases aligning to TRBD1. CDR1 is MDHEN and CDR2 is SYDVKM in the germline V gene. With V trimmed by 4 bases and J by 1 base, 6 bases remained unmatched. This CDR3 has 16 residues. As DNA, the CDR3 is TGTGCCAGCAGTTCCCCGACAGGGGAGAGCAATCAGCCCCAGCATTTT. Amino acid sequence: CASSSPTGESNQPQHF. Full variable domain (remainder filled in from reference TRBV28 and TRBJ1-5): DVKVTQSSRYLVKRTGEKVFLECVQDMDHENMFWYRQDPGLGLRLIYFSYDVKMKEKGDIPEGYSVSREKKERFSLILESASTNQTSMYLCASSSPTGESNQPQHFGDGTRLSIL.

The chain recombines TRBV5-1 with TRBJ1-5; no definite D call. The CDR3 spans 15 residues. Looked up from germline, CDR1 is SGHRS and CDR2 is YFSETQ. V dropped 4 bases and J dropped 0 bases, with 11 bases sitting between them. The CDR3 bases are TGCGCCAGCAGCGCCGGACCGTTTAGCAATCAGCCCCAGCATTTT. Translation gives CASSAGPFSNQPQHF.

This clone was seen a few times. The chain recombines TRBV28 with TRBJ1-5, with D unresolved. Germline CDR1 reads MDHEN; CDR2 reads SYDVKM. This CDR3 is built from 13 residues. With 1 base removed from V and 16 bases from J, the gap between germline ends came to 17 bases. In DNA, the CDR3 is TGTGCCAGCAGTTTATTCGATCCAACCACCCCTCATTTT. Its protein is CASSLFDPTTPHF.

V is TRBV11-2 and J is TRBJ2-1; 7 bases align to TRBD2. Germline-derived CDR1 and CDR2 are SGHAT and FQNNGV. This CDR3 has 14 residues. J gave up 4 bases and V 10 bases, and 10 bases lay outside the gene matches. The CDR3 region is CATNSGAGYNEQFF. The CDR3 DNA follows: TGTGCCACCAATTCGGGAGCGGGGTACAATGAGCAGTTCTTC.

V is TRBV19 and J is TRBJ2-2, with TRBD2 matching over 8 bases. Losses at the gene ends were 1 base for V and 3 bases for J; bases not matched to a gene: 13. Germline CDR1 and CDR2: LNHDA and SQIVND (reference sequence). The CDR3 is 19 residues long. This CDR3 reads CASSIGSNGRAFDTGELFF. The CDR3, as DNA: TGTGCCAGTAGTATAGGGAGCAACGGGAGGGCCTTCGACACCGGGGAGCTGTTTTTT.

This CDR3 reads CASSARGINTGELFF. In DNA, the CDR3 is TGTGCCAGCAGTGCTAGGGGGATTAACACCGGGGAGCTGTTTTTT. The chain recombines TRBV2 with TRBJ2-2; tentative D call: TRBD1 (6 bases). The CDR3 covers 15 residues. The germline V gene has CDR1 SNHLY and CDR2 FYNNEI. V was clipped by 4 bases and J by 2 bases, with 11 bases between them.

The chain carries TRBV30 and TRBJ1-6; D remains ambiguous. This CDR3 contains 12 residues. The germline CDR1 and CDR2 sequences are GTSNPN and SVGIG (reference sequence). V lost 0 bases and J 15 bases, leaving 12 bases between the germline ends. The CDR3 DNA sequence: TGTGCCTGGAGTGTATCGGAATACCTCCTCCACTTT. Amino acids: CAWSVSEYLLHF.

The chain is built from TRBV9 and TRBJ2-1; 9 bases map to TRBD2. The germline V gene encodes CDR1 SGDLS and CDR2 YYNGEE. CDR3 size: 16 residues. V lost 2 bases, J lost 4 bases, and 7 bases stayed unmatched. CDR3 protein: CASSVAGSGRYNEQFF. CDR3 DNA sequence: TGTGCCAGCAGCGTTGCAGGCAGCGGGAGGTACAATGAGCAGTTCTTC.

The chain combines TRBV11-3 with TRBJ2-7; tentatively, D is TRBD2 (6 bases). CDR3 length equals 14 residues. V was pared by 3 bases and J by 0 bases, with 9 bases between. The germline CDR1 and CDR2 sequences are SGHNT and YENEEA. The CDR3 DNA sequence: TGTGCCAGCAGCTTGGGCGGGAACTCCTACGAGCAGTACTTC. This translates into CASSLGGNSYEQYF.

The chain is built from TRBV7-8 and TRBJ2-7; TRBD2 matches 7 bases. The germline CDR1 and CDR2 sequences are SGHVS and FQNEAQ. The CDR3 covers 18 residues. V lost 5 bases, J lost 2 bases, and 18 bases stayed unmatched. CDR3 DNA sequence: TGTGCCAGCAGCCATACCCCTGACGGGACTACCAATACCTACGAGCAGTACTTC. This encodes CASSHTPDGTTNTYEQYF. The whole variable domain, remainder taken from reference TRBV7-8 and TRBJ2-7, is GAGVSQSPRYKVAKRGQDVALRCDPISGHVSLFWYQQALGQGPEFLTYFQNEAQLDKSGLPSDRFFAERPEGSVSTLKIQRTQQEDSAVYLCASSHTPDGTTNTYEQYFGPGTRLTVT.

This clone was detected only once. The chain joins TRBV7-8 to TRBJ1-5; possible D gene TRBD1, 5 bases. V lost 5 bases to trimming and J lost 2 bases, with 16 bases between them. Per germline, CDR1 SGHVS and CDR2 FQNEAQ. The CDR3 extends over 16 amino acids. The CDR3 here is CASSPYGQGGNQPQHF. The CDR3 DNA sequence: TGTGCCAGCAGCCCCTACGGGCAGGGCGGCAATCAGCCCCAGCATTTT.

This clone has just one count. The chain combines TRBV19 with TRBJ2-4; 8 bases map to TRBD2. The CDR3 runs 15 residues. From germline, CDR1 is LNHDA and CDR2 SQIVND (reference sequence). With V trimmed by 7 bases and J by 5 bases, 10 bases remained unmatched. The CDR3 sequence is CASTTAGAGENIQYF. In DNA, the CDR3 is TGTGCCAGTACCACAGCGGGAGCTGGCGAAAACATTCAGTACTTC.

The chain is built from TRBV7-6 and TRBJ2-3; D may be TRBD2 (6 bases). V was pared by 5 bases and J by 0 bases, with 21 bases between. This CDR3 has 18 residues. Germline values: CDR1 SGHVS, CDR2 FNYEAQ. The CDR3 bases are TGTGCCAGCAGCCGTAGGAGCGGTGGAGGGGCTAGCACAGATACGCAGTATTTT. Its translation: CASSRRSGGGASTDTQYF.

The rearrangement joins TRBV2 to TRBJ1-2; D is ambiguous. This CDR3 comprises 11 residues. Between the trimmed V and J ends, which lost 6 bases and 0 bases, there was a span of 2 bases. Germline-derived CDR1 and CDR2 are SNHLY and FYNNEI. CDR3 coding DNA: TGTGCCAGCAGGGCTAACTATGGCTACACCTTC. It encodes CASRANYGYTF.

This clone was detected only once. The chain combines TRBV28 with TRBJ1-5; no definite D call. The CDR3 sequence is 15 residues long. Germline CDR1 is MDHEN and CDR2 is SYDVKM. V lost 3 bases, J lost 2 bases, and 11 bases lay in between. CDR3 protein: CASSLKGGGNQPQHF. In DNA form, the CDR3 reads TGTGCCAGCAGTTTGAAGGGAGGCGGCAATCAGCCCCAGCATTTT.

The chain combines TRBV27 with TRBJ2-3; 9 nucleotides line up with TRBD2. The CDR3 extends over 17 amino acids. Germline V gene lookup returns CDR1 MNHEY and CDR2 SMNVEV (reference sequence). J gave up 2 bases and V 3 bases, and 9 bases lay outside the gene matches. CDR3 sequence: CASSFMLAGSPTDTQYF. CDR3 sequence (DNA): TGTGCCAGCAGTTTTATGCTAGCGGGATCACCCACAGATACGCAGTATTTT.